This TCR beta chain was sequenced for a study of T cell repertoires in cytomegalovirus infection. V was shortened by 3 bases and J by 7 bases, with 19 bases between the two germline ends. In germline, CDR1 is LNHDA, CDR2 SQIVND (reference sequence). The CDR3 consists of 16 residues. Many counts were recorded for this clonotype. From the reads, TCRdb called clonotypes with MiXCR, one entry per CDR3 protein. The sample yields fewer than 400,000 distinct CDR3 sequences, roughly 20% seen once. This TCR was sampled from a human donor in good health (CMV status not recorded). Some clones in this sample may be carry-over from other donors' samples. Input material: PBMCs. The chain has TRBV19 and TRBJ1-5; D is perhaps TRBD1 (6 bases). CDR3 bases: TGTGCCAGTAGTATCCCGTGGGGGGGCGGAAGACAGCCCCAGCATTTT. Protein: CASSIPWGGGRQPQHF.